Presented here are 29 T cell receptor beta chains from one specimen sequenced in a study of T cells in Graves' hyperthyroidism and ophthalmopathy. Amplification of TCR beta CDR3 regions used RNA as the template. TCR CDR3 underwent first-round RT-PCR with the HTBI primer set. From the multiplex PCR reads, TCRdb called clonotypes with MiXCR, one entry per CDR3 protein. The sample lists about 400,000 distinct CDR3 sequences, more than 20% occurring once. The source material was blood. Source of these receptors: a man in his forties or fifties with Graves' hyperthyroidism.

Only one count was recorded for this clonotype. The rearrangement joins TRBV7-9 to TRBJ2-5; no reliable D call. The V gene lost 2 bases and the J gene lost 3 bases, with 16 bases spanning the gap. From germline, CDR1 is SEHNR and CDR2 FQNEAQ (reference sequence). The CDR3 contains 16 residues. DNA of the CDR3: TGTGCCAGCAGCTTATCTTGGGGTACCAATAAAGAGACCCAGTACTTC. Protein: CASSLSWGTNKETQYF.

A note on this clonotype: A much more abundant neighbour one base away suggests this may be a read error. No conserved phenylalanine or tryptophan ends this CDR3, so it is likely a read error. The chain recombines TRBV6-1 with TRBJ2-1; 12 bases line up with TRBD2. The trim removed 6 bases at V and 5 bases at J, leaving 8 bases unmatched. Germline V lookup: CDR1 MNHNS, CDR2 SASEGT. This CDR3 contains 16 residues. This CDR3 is CASSENLAGGNNEQFL. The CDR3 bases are TGTGCCAGCAGCGAAAACCTAGCGGGAGGGAACAATGAGCAGTTCCTC.

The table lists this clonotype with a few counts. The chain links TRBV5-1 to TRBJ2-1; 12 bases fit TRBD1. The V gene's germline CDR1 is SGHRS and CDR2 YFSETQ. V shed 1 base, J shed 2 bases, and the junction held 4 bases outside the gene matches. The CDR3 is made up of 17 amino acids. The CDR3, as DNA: TGCGCCAGCAGCTTGTCTGGGACAGGGGGCGCCTACAATGAGCAGTTCTTC. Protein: CASSLSGTGGAYNEQFF.

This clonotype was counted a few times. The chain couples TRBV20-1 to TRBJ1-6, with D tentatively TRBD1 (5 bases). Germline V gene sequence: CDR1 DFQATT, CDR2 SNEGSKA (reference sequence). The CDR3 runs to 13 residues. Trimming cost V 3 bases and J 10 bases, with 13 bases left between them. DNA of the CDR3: TGCAGTGCTAGGGGTCAGGGTCTCTCACCCCTCCACTTT. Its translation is CSARGQGLSPLHF.

CDR3 nucleotide sequence: TGCGCCAGCAGCTATTCAGGGGGCGCCGCCTACAATGAGCAGTTCTTC. Protein: CASSYSGGAAYNEQFF. The genes are TRBV5-1 and TRBJ2-1; 8 bases align to TRBD1. V shed 3 bases, J shed 2 bases, and the junction held 7 bases outside the gene matches. This CDR3 comprises 16 residues. Germline V gives CDR1 SGHRS, CDR2 YFSETQ.

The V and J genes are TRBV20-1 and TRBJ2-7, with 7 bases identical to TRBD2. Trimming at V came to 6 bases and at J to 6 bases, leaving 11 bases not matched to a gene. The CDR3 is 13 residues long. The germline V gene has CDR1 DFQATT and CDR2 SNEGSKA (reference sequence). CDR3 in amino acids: CSAAFAGVVEQYF. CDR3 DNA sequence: TGCAGTGCGGCATTTGCGGGAGTAGTCGAGCAGTACTTC.

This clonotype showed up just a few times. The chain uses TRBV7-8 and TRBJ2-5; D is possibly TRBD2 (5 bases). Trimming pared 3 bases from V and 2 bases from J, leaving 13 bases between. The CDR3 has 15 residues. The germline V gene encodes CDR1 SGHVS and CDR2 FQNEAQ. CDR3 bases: TGTGCCAGCAGCTTTACTGACGGGAAACAAGAGACCCAGTACTTC. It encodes CASSFTDGKQETQYF.

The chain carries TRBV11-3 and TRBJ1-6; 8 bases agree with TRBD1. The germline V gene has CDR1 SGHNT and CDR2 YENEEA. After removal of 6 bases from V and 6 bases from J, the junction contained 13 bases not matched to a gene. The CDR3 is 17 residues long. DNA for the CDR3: TGTGCCAGCAGTGAACGACCTGGACAGGGAGTTAATTCACCCCTCCACTTT. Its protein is CASSERPGQGVNSPLHF.

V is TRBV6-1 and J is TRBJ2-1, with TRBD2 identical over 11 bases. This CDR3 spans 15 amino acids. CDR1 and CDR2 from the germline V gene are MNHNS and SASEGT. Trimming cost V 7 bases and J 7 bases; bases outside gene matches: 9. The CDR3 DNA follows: TGTGCCAGCATTGGCCTTGGGACTAGCGGTAATGAGCAGTTCTTC. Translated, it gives CASIGLGTSGNEQFF.

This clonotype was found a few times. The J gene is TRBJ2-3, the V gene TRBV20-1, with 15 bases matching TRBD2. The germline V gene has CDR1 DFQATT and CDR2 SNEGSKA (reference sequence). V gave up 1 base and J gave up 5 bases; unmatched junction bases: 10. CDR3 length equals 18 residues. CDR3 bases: TGCAGTGCTAGAGGGATTGGGACTAGCGGGAGGAGGATAGATACGCAGTATTTT. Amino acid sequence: CSARGIGTSGRRIDTQYF.

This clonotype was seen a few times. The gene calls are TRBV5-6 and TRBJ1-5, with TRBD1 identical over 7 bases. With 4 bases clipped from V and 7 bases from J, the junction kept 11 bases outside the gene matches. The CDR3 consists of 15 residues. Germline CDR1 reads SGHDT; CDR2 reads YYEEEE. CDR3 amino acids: CASSNRGQSWQPQHF. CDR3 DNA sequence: TGTGCCAGCAGCAACAGGGGCCAAAGTTGGCAGCCCCAGCATTTT. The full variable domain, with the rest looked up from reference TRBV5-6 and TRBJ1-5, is DAGVTQSPTHLIKTRGQQVTLRCSPKSGHDTVSWYQQALGQGPQFIFQYYEEEERQRGNFPDRFSGHQFPNYSSELNVNALLLGDSALYLCASSNRGQSWQPQHFGDGTRLSIL.

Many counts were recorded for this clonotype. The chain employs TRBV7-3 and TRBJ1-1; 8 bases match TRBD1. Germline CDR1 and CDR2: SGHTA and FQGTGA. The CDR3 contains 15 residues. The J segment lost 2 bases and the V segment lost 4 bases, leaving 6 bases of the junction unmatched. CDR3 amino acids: CASSSSDRANTEAFF. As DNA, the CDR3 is TGTGCCAGCAGCTCCTCGGACAGGGCCAACACTGAAGCTTTCTTT.

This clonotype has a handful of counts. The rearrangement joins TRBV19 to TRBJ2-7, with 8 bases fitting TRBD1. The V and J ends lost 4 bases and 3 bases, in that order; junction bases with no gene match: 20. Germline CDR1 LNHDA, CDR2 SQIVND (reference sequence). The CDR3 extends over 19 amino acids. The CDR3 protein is CASSNPPGQDFIIRYEQYF. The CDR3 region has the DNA TGTGCCAGTAGTAACCCGCCGGGACAGGACTTTATTATCCGCTACGAGCAGTACTTC.

In DNA form, the CDR3 reads TGCGCCAGCAGCTTTGGGACATTATACAATGAGCAGTTCTTC. Translation: CASSFGTLYNEQFF. The chain couples TRBV5-1 to TRBJ2-1; weak D call: TRBD1 (6 bases). Germline values: CDR1 SGHRS, CDR2 YFSETQ. Trimming took off 2 bases at V and 4 bases at J, with 10 bases between the two ends. The CDR3 has 14 residues.

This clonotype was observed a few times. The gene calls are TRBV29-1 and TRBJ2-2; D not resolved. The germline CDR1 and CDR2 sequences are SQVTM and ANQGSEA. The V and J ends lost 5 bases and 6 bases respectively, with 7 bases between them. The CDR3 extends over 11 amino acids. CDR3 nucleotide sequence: TGCAGCGTTCTTCTCTCCGGGGAGCTGTTTTTT. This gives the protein CSVLLSGELFF.

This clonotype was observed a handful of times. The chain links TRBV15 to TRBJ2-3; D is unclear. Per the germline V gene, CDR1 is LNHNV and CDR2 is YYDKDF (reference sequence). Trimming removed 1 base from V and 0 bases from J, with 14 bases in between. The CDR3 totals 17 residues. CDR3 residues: CATSRGQRTISTDTQYF. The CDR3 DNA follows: TGTGCCACCAGCAGAGGTCAGAGAACGATAAGCACAGATACGCAGTATTTT.

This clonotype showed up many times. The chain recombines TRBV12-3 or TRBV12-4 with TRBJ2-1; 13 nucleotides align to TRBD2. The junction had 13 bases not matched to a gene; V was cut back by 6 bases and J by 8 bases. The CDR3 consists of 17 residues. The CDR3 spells CASRQARTSGSIYEQFF. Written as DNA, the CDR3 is TGTGCCAGCAGACAAGCCCGGACTAGCGGGAGTATCTATGAGCAGTTCTTC.

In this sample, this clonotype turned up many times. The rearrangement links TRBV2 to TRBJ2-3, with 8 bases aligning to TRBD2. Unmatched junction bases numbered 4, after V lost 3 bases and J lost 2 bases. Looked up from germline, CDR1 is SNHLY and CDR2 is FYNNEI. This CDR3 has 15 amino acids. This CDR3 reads CASSELAGNTDTQYF. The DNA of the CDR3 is TGTGCCAGCAGTGAGCTAGCGGGCAACACAGATACGCAGTATTTT.

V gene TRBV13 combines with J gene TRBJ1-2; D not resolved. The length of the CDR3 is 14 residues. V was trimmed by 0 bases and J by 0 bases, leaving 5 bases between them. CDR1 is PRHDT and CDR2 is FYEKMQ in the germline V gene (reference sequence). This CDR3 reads CASSLGSTNYGYTF. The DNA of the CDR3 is TGTGCCAGCAGCTTAGGCAGTACTAACTATGGCTACACCTTC.

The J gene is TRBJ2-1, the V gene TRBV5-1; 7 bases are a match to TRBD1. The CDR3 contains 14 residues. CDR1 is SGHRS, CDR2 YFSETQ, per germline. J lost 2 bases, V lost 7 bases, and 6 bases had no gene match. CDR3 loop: CASSTGETYNEQFF. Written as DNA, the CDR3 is TGCGCCAGCTCCACAGGGGAAACCTACAATGAGCAGTTCTTC.

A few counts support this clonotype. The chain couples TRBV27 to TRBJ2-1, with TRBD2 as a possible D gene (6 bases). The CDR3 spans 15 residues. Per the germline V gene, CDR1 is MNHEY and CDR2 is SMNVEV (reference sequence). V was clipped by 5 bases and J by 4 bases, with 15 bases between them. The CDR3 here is CASSPMGTYYNEQFF. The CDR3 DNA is TGTGCCAGCAGTCCCATGGGGACTTATTACAATGAGCAGTTCTTC.

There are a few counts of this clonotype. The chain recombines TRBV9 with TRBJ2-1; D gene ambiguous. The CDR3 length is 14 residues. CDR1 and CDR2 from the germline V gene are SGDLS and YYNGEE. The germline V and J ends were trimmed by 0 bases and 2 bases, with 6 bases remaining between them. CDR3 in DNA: TGTGCCAGCAGCGTAGGGGCCCCCTACAATGAGCAGTTCTTC. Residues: CASSVGAPYNEQFF.

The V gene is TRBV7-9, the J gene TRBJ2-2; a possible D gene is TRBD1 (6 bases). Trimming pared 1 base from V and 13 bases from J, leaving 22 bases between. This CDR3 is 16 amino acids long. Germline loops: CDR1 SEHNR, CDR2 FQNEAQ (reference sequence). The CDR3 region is CASSLGPPGQKVSLFF. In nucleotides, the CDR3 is TGTGCCAGCAGCTTAGGCCCCCCGGGACAAAAGGTATCGCTGTTTTTT. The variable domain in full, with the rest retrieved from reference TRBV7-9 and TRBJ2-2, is DTGVSQNPRHKITKRGQNVTFRCDPISEHNRLYWYRQTLGQGPEFLTYFQNEAQLEKSRLLSDRFSAERPKGSFSTLEIQRTEQGDSAMYLCASSLGPPGQKVSLFFGEGSRLTVL.

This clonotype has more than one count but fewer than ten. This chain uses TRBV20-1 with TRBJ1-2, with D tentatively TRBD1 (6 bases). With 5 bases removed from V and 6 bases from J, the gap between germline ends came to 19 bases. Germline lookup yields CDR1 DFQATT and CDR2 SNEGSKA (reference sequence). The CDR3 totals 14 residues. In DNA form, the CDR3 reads TGCAGTGCTGCCCCGGGGGCAGTTGGGGATGGCTACACCTTC. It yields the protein CSAAPGAVGDGYTF.

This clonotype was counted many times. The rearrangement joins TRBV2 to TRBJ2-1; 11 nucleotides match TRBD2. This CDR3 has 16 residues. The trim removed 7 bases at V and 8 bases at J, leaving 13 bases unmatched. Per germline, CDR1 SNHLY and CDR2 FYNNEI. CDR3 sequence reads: CASTDPGLAGGDEQFF. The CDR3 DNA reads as TGTGCCAGCACCGACCCCGGGCTAGCGGGAGGCGATGAGCAGTTCTTC.

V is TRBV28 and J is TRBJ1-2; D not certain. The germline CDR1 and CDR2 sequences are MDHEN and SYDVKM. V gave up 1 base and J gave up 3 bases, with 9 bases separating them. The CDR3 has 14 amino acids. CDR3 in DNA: TGTGCCAGCAGTTTATATTTGACGGACTATGGCTACACCTTC. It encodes CASSLYLTDYGYTF.

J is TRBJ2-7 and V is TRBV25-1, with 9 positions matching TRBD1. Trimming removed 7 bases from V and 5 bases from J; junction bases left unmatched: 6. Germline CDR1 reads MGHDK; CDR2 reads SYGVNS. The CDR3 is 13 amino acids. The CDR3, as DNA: TGTGCCAGCAATTGGGGACAGGGTGACGAGCAGTACTTC. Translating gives CASNWGQGDEQYF.

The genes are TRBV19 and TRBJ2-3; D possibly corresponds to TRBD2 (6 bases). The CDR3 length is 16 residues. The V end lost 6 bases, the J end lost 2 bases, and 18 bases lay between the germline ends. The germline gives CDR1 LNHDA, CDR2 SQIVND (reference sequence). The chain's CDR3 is CASRSRGSGSTDTQYF. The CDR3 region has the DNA TGTGCCAGTAGGAGCCGGGGGTCCGGGTCCACAGATACGCAGTATTTT.

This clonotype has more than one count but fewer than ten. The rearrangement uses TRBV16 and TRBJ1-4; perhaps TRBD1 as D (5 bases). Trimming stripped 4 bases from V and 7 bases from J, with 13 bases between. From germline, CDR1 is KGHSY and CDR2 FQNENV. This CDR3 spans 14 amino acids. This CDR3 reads CASSLNRQGEKLFF. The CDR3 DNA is TGTGCCAGCAGCCTCAACCGGCAGGGTGAAAAACTGTTTTTT.